The sequence of this T cell receptor beta chain was determined in a study of monozygotic twins with inflammatory bowel disease. The CDR3 consists of 16 residues. Per germline, CDR1 SEHNR and CDR2 FQNEAQ (reference sequence). Researchers put TCRalpha and TCRbeta cDNA through two nested PCRs lasting 16 and 9 cycles. TCRdb re-called the 5' RACE reads and catalogs CDR3 proteins one per entry, DNA excluded. Its clone listing holds just over 300,000 distinct CDR3 sequences. General study results and limits: Lower sharing of clonotypes with other individuals was seen in IBD patients than in healthy twins. This was most marked in patients showing signs of disease activity. Whether twins were concordant or discordant made no difference to repertoire similarity, possibly from limited power.

About this clonotype: Its antigen is unknown.

This receptor was taken from a human donor with ulcerative colitis or Crohn's disease, or a healthy co-twin of an affected twin (not recorded which). The V and J genes are TRBV7-9 and TRBJ2-6. Sequencing was carried out using blood. The CDR3 sequence: CASVGYWSSGANVLTF.